This T cell receptor (beta chain) came from a study of blood T cell repertoires in COVID-19. Study background: Acute and convalescent COVID-19 specimens originated in the United States, Italy and Spain. Nucleic acid was either cDNA or gDNA, and it came from T cells, B-cell-depleted T cells, or PBMCs.

Authors' data handling: Amplification of reference gene primers provided the estimated nucleated cell counts. Sequenced by immunoSEQ multiplex PCR; TCRdb stores in-frame clones only, minus some. For V, J and clone size, that table is used; D and trimming come from the DNA. The repertoire holds about 60,000 clones, with roughly 76% as singletons. Source material: peripheral blood. The receptor was derived from a man between 45 and 60 years old with active or convalescent COVID-19.

The CDR3 sequence is CASSRQGDYGYTF. For the CDR3, the DNA is TGTGCCAGCAGCCGTCAGGGTGACTATGGCTACACCTTC. V gene TRBV6-5 combines with J gene TRBJ1-2; tentatively, D is TRBD1 (5 bases). Germline loops: CDR1 MNHEY, CDR2 SVGAGI. Trimming shortened V by 6 bases and J by 3 bases, and 11 bases separated the two germline ends. The CDR3 spans 13 residues.